The 30 T cell receptor beta chains below come from one sample, sequenced in a study of CD8 T cells in ankylosing spondylitis. General study findings and limits: Seemingly characteristic of ankylosing spondylitis blood was a TCR beta motif consisting of about 8 highly homologous variants.

For these receptors, no antigen is known. MiXCR was run by TCRdb on the 5' RACE reads, yielding one entry per CDR3 protein. Of 220,000 or so distinct CDR3 sequences in the sample, around 19% were seen once. The sample comprised blood, either unsorted or a sorted T cell fraction (not recorded which). The receptors come from a male donor with ankylosing spondylitis.

This clonotype was counted only a few times. At one of its ends the junction is not consistent with the germline gene, which may arise from a read error. V usage is TRBV7-2 and J usage is TRBJ2-7; TRBD2 agrees at 14 bases. The CDR3 covers 13 residues. CDR1 and CDR2 from the germline V gene are SGHTA and FQGNSA. The CDR3 spells CASSYQGLAGADF. The CDR3 DNA is TGTGCCAGCAGCTACCAGGGACTAGCGGGAGCCGACTTC.

This chain links TRBV12-3 or TRBV12-4 with TRBJ1-4; a possible D gene is TRBD1 (5 bases). Trimming removed 5 bases from V and 6 bases from J, with 13 bases in between. This CDR3 comprises 14 residues. In DNA form, the CDR3 reads TGTGCCAGCAGTCACCCAGGGCTTGATGAAAAACTGTTTTTT. Its translation is CASSHPGLDEKLFF.

This chain joins TRBV15 and TRBJ1-2; 8 bases align to TRBD1. There are 18 residues in the CDR3. V lost 0 bases and J lost 1; bases outside the gene matches: 10. Germline CDR1 is LNHNV and CDR2 is YYDKDF (reference sequence). In DNA, the CDR3 is TGTGCCACCAGCAGAGATCCCCCCACTGGACAGGGTAACTATGGCTACACCTTC. It yields the protein CATSRDPPTGQGNYGYTF.

This chain joins TRBV5-1 and TRBJ2-2, with a weak D call TRBD2 (5 bases). The V end lost 0 bases, the J end lost 7 bases, and 10 bases lay between the germline ends. Germline V lookup: CDR1 SGHRS, CDR2 YFSETQ. The CDR3 is made up of 14 amino acids. CDR3 residues: CASSLEAGIGELFF. In nucleotides, the CDR3 is TGCGCCAGCAGCTTGGAGGCGGGTATCGGGGAGCTGTTTTTT.

Remarks on this clonotype: Since a much larger clone is just one base distant, this may be a read error. The rearrangement links TRBV28 to TRBJ2-2, with D possibly matching TRBD1 (6 bases). Trimming removed 2 bases at V and 6 bases at J, with 13 bases between. The CDR3 consists of 15 residues. In germline, CDR1 is MDHEN, CDR2 SYDVKM. DNA for the CDR3: TGTGCCAGCAGTTTAACTGGGGGCCACGCCGGGGAGCTGTTTTTT. Protein sequence: CASSLTGGHAGELFF.

The rearrangement uses TRBV6-1 and TRBJ2-3; D is undetermined. CDR1 and CDR2 from the germline V gene are MNHNS and SASEGT. CDR3 length equals 15 residues. V lost 0 bases to trimming and J lost 5 bases, with 12 bases between them. CDR3 region: CASSEAEWVQDTQYF. CDR3 DNA sequence: TGTGCCAGCAGTGAAGCTGAATGGGTACAAGATACGCAGTATTTT.

The V gene is TRBV20-1, the J gene TRBJ2-1; D is unclear. This CDR3 is 14 amino acids long. From germline, CDR1 is DFQATT and CDR2 SNEGSKA (reference sequence). V lost 3 bases to trimming and J lost 0 bases, with 9 bases between them. CDR3 bases: TGCAGTGCTAGTGGAGACTTCTCCTACAATGAGCAGTTCTTC. Translating gives CSASGDFSYNEQFF.

The V call is TRBV6-1, the J call TRBJ2-7; unclear D gene. The germline V and J ends were trimmed by 6 bases and 0 bases, with 9 bases remaining between them. The CDR3 spans 13 residues. CDR1 MNHNS and CDR2 SASEGT come from the germline V gene. CDR3 sequence (DNA): TGTGCCAGCAGGGTTGGAGCCTCCTACGAGCAGTACTTC. Encoded protein: CASRVGASYEQYF.

The chain is built from TRBV5-1 and TRBJ2-1; 10 bases align to TRBD2. CDR3 length: 16 amino acids. Trimming at V came to 5 bases and at J to 9 bases, leaving 14 bases not matched to a gene. The germline V gene has CDR1 SGHRS and CDR2 YFSETQ. The CDR3, as DNA: TGCGCCAGCAGACAACCTCTAGCGGGGGCCGGGGTTGAGCAGTTCTTC. It is translated as CASRQPLAGAGVEQFF.

This clonotype has just a few counts. The chain recombines TRBV4-1 with TRBJ2-1; the D gene could be TRBD1 or TRBD2 (5 bases each). The V gene lost 1 base and the J gene lost 4 bases, with 14 bases spanning the gap. The germline gives CDR1 MGHRA, CDR2 YSYEKL. This CDR3 region has 16 residues. CDR3: CASSQGGEGAYNEQFF. CDR3 in DNA: TGCGCCAGCAGCCAAGGAGGGGAAGGGGCTTACAATGAGCAGTTCTTC.

This clonotype was counted a few times. J is TRBJ1-2 and V is TRBV11-2, with D maybe TRBD1 (5 bases). The germline gives CDR1 SGHAT, CDR2 FQNNGV. The CDR3 has 13 amino acids. V was cut by 3 bases and J by 4 bases, with 9 bases left in between. The CDR3 coding sequence is TGTGCCAGCAGCTTTGGGACCCTCTATGGCTACACCTTC. It yields the protein CASSFGTLYGYTF. Variable domain in full (rest from reference TRBV11-2 and TRBJ1-2): EAGVAQSPRYKIIEKRQSVAFWCNPISGHATLYWYQQILGQGPKLLIQFQNNGVVDDSQLPKDRFSAERLKGVDSTLKIQPAKLEDSAVYLCASSFGTLYGYTFGSGTRLTVV.

A word on this clonotype: Relative to the germline gene, one junction end is altered; a read error may explain this. The V and J genes are TRBV12-3 or TRBV12-4 and TRBJ2-1, with 11 bases lining up with TRBD2. The CDR3 has 18 residues. This chain's CDR3 is CTSSLGLAGPSSYNEQFF. CDR3 DNA sequence: TGTACCAGCAGTTTAGGACTAGCGGGCCCGAGCTCCTACAATGAGCAGTTCTTC.

There are many counts of this clonotype. V is TRBV12-3 or TRBV12-4 and J is TRBJ1-6; no reliable D call. V was clipped by 5 bases and J by 6 bases, with 8 bases between them. The CDR3 runs 13 residues. The DNA of the CDR3 is TGTGCCAGCAGTCCCGGGCTTAATTCACCCCTCCACTTT. It is translated as CASSPGLNSPLHF.

The chain uses TRBV7-4 and TRBJ2-7; 9 nucleotides line up with TRBD1. The CDR3 is made up of 19 amino acids. CDR1 is SGHVT, CDR2 SQSDAQ, per germline. Trimming removed 1 base from V and 2 bases from J; junction bases left unmatched: 15. This CDR3 reads CASSLVPPQRWDRAYEQYF. The CDR3 DNA reads TGTGCCAGCAGCTTAGTCCCACCCCAACGTTGGGACAGGGCCTACGAGCAGTACTTC. The complete variable domain, with remaining parts taken from reference TRBV7-4 and TRBJ2-7, reads GAGVSQSPRYKVAKRGRDVALRCDSISGHVTLYWYRQTLGQGSEVLTYSQSDAQRDKSGRPSGRFSAERPERSVSTLKIQRTEQGDSAVYLCASSLVPPQRWDRAYEQYFGPGTRLTVT.

The genes are TRBV2 and TRBJ2-3; 7 bases agree with TRBD1. This CDR3 comprises 15 residues. The ends lost 4 bases at V and 1 base at J; junction bases unmatched: 5. The germline V gene encodes CDR1 SNHLY and CDR2 FYNNEI. CDR3 in DNA: TGTGCCAGCAGTGTTACAGGGGCAGGCACAGATACGCAGTATTTT. As protein: CASSVTGAGTDTQYF.

The chain employs TRBV11-2 and TRBJ1-4; possibly TRBD1 for D (6 bases). In germline, CDR1 is SGHAT, CDR2 FQNNGV. Trimming stripped 0 bases from V and 5 bases from J, with 16 bases between. CDR3 length: 17 residues. The CDR3 spells CASSLEEGGLINEKLFF. As DNA, the CDR3 is TGTGCCAGCAGCTTAGAGGAGGGGGGTTTGATAAATGAAAAACTGTTTTTT.

The rearrangement joins TRBV4-3 to TRBJ1-2; D gene ambiguous. Germline V gene sequence: CDR1 LGHNA, CDR2 YSLEER. V lost 2 bases to trimming and J lost 0 bases, with 10 bases between them. CDR3 length equals 15 residues. The CDR3 loop reads CASSQLMAANYGYTF. The CDR3 region has the DNA TGCGCCAGCAGCCAACTAATGGCGGCTAACTATGGCTACACCTTC.

Only a few counts were recorded for this clonotype. This chain joins TRBV29-1 and TRBJ2-3, with TRBD1 as a possible D gene (5 bases). This CDR3 has 11 residues. V was pared by 7 bases and J by 6 bases, with 11 bases between. CDR1 is SQVTM and CDR2 is ANQGSEA in the germline V gene. This CDR3 is CSARTSDTQYF. CDR3 sequence (DNA): TGCAGCGCCCGGACATCCGATACGCAGTATTTT.

Ten or more counts support this clonotype. This chain joins TRBV5-1 and TRBJ1-1, with D possibly TRBD1 on 6 matching bases. The CDR3 loop spans 13 amino acids. Germline CDR1 SGHRS, CDR2 YFSETQ. Trimming removed 4 bases at V and 1 base at J, with 8 bases between. The CDR3 DNA reads TGCGCCAGCAGCCAACAGGGGAACACTGAAGCTTTCTTT. It codes for CASSQQGNTEAFF.

The rearrangement joins TRBV30 to TRBJ2-1, with 13 bases matching TRBD2. The CDR3 runs 19 residues. CDR1 GTSNPN and CDR2 SVGIG come from the germline V gene (reference sequence). V gave up 0 bases and J gave up 0 bases; unmatched junction bases: 8. This chain's CDR3 is CAWSVHGLAGALSYNEQFF. In DNA form, the CDR3 reads TGTGCCTGGAGTGTACACGGACTAGCGGGGGCCCTCTCCTACAATGAGCAGTTCTTC.

The chain combines TRBV9 with TRBJ1-1; no firm D call. Germline-derived CDR1 and CDR2 are SGDLS and YYNGEE. V shed 7 bases and J shed 5 bases, with 15 bases lying between them. The CDR3 totals 13 residues. CDR3 in DNA: TGTGCCAGCTCCATGGGAGGGAGGACTGAAGCTTTCTTT. This sequence encodes CASSMGGRTEAFF.

This clonotype appeared many times. V gene TRBV29-1 combines with J gene TRBJ2-7, with D tentatively TRBD1 (6 bases). Trimming took off 1 base at V and 0 bases at J, with 7 bases between the two ends. This CDR3 contains 13 residues. Germline CDR1 and CDR2: SQVTM and ANQGSEA. The CDR3 DNA sequence: TGCAGCGTTGAAGGGGACAACTCCTACGAGCAGTACTTC. As protein: CSVEGDNSYEQYF.

The rearrangement links TRBV6-1 to TRBJ1-6, with D unclear. Germline V gene data show CDR1 as MNHNS and CDR2 as SASEGT. The CDR3 totals 12 residues. V was shortened by 4 bases and J by 8 bases, with 6 bases between the two germline ends. The CDR3 DNA reads TGTGCCAGCAGTGTACAGTATTCACCCCTCCACTTT. It is translated as CASSVQYSPLHF.

The rearrangement joins TRBV6-2 or TRBV6-3 to TRBJ2-7, with TRBD1 matching over 9 bases. This CDR3 has 15 amino acids. V was clipped by 5 bases and J by 4 bases; unmatched bases: 9. CDR1 is MNHEY, CDR2 SVGEGT, per germline. The DNA for the CDR3 is TGTGCCAGCAGTACCTGGGACAGGGCCCATTACGAGCAGTACTTC. Amino acid sequence: CASSTWDRAHYEQYF.

This clonotype came up many times. V gene TRBV29-1 combines with J gene TRBJ2-1; TRBD2 aligns across 13 bases. The CDR3 covers 20 residues. Losses at the gene ends were 0 bases for V and 0 bases for J; bases not matched to a gene: 11. Germline V CDR1 and CDR2: SQVTM, ANQGSEA. The CDR3 coding sequence is TGCAGCGTTGAAGACCCCCAGACTAGCGGGGGGCCCAGCTCCTACAATGAGCAGTTCTTC. This gives the protein CSVEDPQTSGGPSSYNEQFF.

This clonotype was counted a few times. This sequence joins TRBV7-9 and TRBJ2-1; TRBD2 matches at 8 bases. V gave up 5 bases and J gave up 2 bases; unmatched junction bases: 8. The germline CDR1 and CDR2 sequences are SEHNR and FQNEAQ (reference sequence). CDR3 size: 16 residues. For the CDR3, the DNA is TGTGCCAGCAGCCCCGAGGGGGGACTAGCCTACAATGAGCAGTTCTTC. Its translation: CASSPEGGLAYNEQFF.

V and J are TRBV7-9 and TRBJ2-7; perhaps TRBD2 as D (6 bases). The germline V and J ends were trimmed by 3 bases and 2 bases, with 17 bases remaining between them. The germline gives CDR1 SEHNR, CDR2 FQNEAQ (reference sequence). The CDR3 extends over 16 amino acids. The CDR3 spells CASSFPLRGSPYEQYF. CDR3 DNA sequence: TGTGCCAGCAGCTTCCCTCTTCGGGGGAGCCCCTACGAGCAGTACTTC.

This clonotype occurred a few times. The rearrangement uses TRBV12-3 or TRBV12-4 and TRBJ2-1, with 9 bases aligning to TRBD2. The CDR3 totals 14 residues. With 7 bases clipped from V and 5 bases from J, the junction kept 6 bases outside the gene matches. The CDR3 here is CASTASGINNEQFF. The CDR3 nucleotides are TGTGCCAGCACAGCTAGCGGGATTAACAATGAGCAGTTCTTC.

The rearrangement uses TRBV11-2 and TRBJ2-3; 10 bases line up with TRBD1. With 0 bases clipped from V and 3 bases from J, the junction kept 6 bases outside the gene matches. The CDR3 spans 17 residues. The germline gives CDR1 SGHAT, CDR2 FQNNGV. DNA for the CDR3: TGTGCCAGCAGCTTAGAGACAGGGGGCGTGAGAACAGATACGCAGTATTTT. Amino acid sequence: CASSLETGGVRTDTQYF.

This clonotype was found many times. V and J are TRBV3-1 and TRBJ2-1; TRBD2 aligns across 8 bases. The CDR3 length is 16 residues. Germline lookup yields CDR1 LGHDT and CDR2 YNNKEL (reference sequence). V was clipped by 5 bases and J by 6 bases; unmatched bases: 12. CDR3 coding DNA: TGTGCCAGCAGCATCCCTTCCGGGAGGGCGGTCAATGAGCAGTTCTTC. It codes for CASSIPSGRAVNEQFF.